These 25 T cell receptor beta chains were all obtained from the same sample, sequenced in a study of monozygotic twins with inflammatory bowel disease. TCRdb reanalyzed the 5' RACE reads, giving one entry per CDR3 protein sequence and no DNA. Seen in this sample are some 150,000 distinct CDR3 sequences; the ten most common clones hold 2.4%. Source material: blood. These receptors were obtained from a human donor with ulcerative colitis or Crohn's disease, or a healthy co-twin of an affected twin (not recorded which).

This sequence joins TRBV6-2 or TRBV6-3 and TRBJ1-1; TCRdb designates TRBD1, a call that cannot be tested without DNA. Germline assignment: CDR1 MNHEY and CDR2 SVGEGT. There are 15 residues in the CDR3. The CDR3 protein is CASRPHRWQNTEAFF.

V usage is TRBV7-3 and J usage is TRBJ2-7; absent DNA, TCRdb's TRBD2 call cannot be checked. This CDR3 spans 13 amino acids. Germline CDR1 is SGHTA and CDR2 is FQGTGA. CDR3 sequence reads: CASSLGLADEQYF.

The chain uses TRBV7-2 and TRBJ2-5; the D call of TRBD1 rests on TCRdb alone, since no DNA is present to check it. The length of the CDR3 is 15 residues. Germline V CDR1 and CDR2: SGHTA, FQGNSA. This CDR3 reads CASSLGWDYQETQYF. The variable domain in full, completed from reference TRBV7-2 and TRBJ2-5, reads GAGVSQSPSNKVTEKGKDVELRCDPISGHTALYWYRQSLGQGLEFLIYFQGNSAPDKSGLPSDRFSAERTGGSVSTLTIQRTQQEDSAVYLCASSLGWDYQETQYFGPGTRLLVL.

The chain combines TRBV18 with TRBJ2-3; the TRBD2 assignment by TCRdb is unverifiable without DNA. In germline, CDR1 is KGHSH, CDR2 LQKENI. The CDR3 spans 15 residues. CDR3 residues: CASSSTSPITDTQYF.

J is TRBJ2-1 and V is TRBV10-3. CDR1 and CDR2 (germline): ENHRY, SYGVKD. This CDR3 comprises 12 residues. The CDR3 loop is CAISQNNDEQFF.

This rearrangement joins TRBV6-5 to TRBJ2-7; TCRdb proposes TRBD1, but this gene call is untestable without DNA. The germline CDR1 and CDR2 sequences are MNHEY and SVGAGI. This CDR3 comprises 16 residues. The CDR3 loop reads CASSYGARESSYEQYF.

V and J are TRBV27 and TRBJ2-3; the TCRdb D gene call, TRBD1, has no DNA to confirm it. In germline, CDR1 is MNHEY, CDR2 SMNVEV (reference sequence). The CDR3 extends over 18 amino acids. The CDR3 sequence is CASSPDLDRFLALDTQYF.

The chain carries TRBV18 and TRBJ2-4. Germline assignment: CDR1 KGHSH and CDR2 LQKENI. The CDR3 covers 14 residues. CDR3 amino acids: CASSPQGRRNIQYF.

The gene calls are TRBV2 and TRBJ1-6. The CDR3 consists of 12 residues. From germline, CDR1 is SNHLY and CDR2 FYNNEI. The CDR3 sequence is CASRDLSSPLHF.

This rearrangement joins TRBV6-2 or TRBV6-3 to TRBJ2-5. Germline V lookup: CDR1 MNHEY, CDR2 SVGEGT. This CDR3 is built from 15 residues. The CDR3 sequence is CASTQPDLLWGTQYF.

The chain has TRBV20-1 and TRBJ1-2; TCRdb's D call, TRBD1, is unchecked because there is no DNA. This CDR3 contains 16 residues. Germline values: CDR1 DFQATT, CDR2 SNEGSKA (reference sequence). CDR3 protein: CSASVRGADGHYGYTF.

The rearrangement links TRBV4-2 to TRBJ2-2; TCRdb calls TRBD1, which cannot be checked without DNA. Germline V gives CDR1 LGHNA, CDR2 YNFKEQ. This CDR3 has 14 residues. The CDR3 sequence is CASSPPGDTGELFF.

The V call is TRBV27, the J call TRBJ2-1; lacking DNA, the TRBD2 call made by TCRdb goes unchecked. The V gene's germline CDR1 is MNHEY and CDR2 SMNVEV (reference sequence). The CDR3 is 16 amino acids. The CDR3: CASSLFRREGPNEQFF.

The chain carries TRBV4-3 and TRBJ1-3; TCRdb's D call of TRBD1 is untestable without DNA. CDR1 is LGHNA and CDR2 is YSLEER in the germline V gene. This CDR3 is built from 17 residues. The CDR3 loop reads CASSQTGENVNGNTIYF.

The J gene is TRBJ2-7, the V gene TRBV29-1; TCRdb calls TRBD1, which cannot be checked without DNA. CDR3 length equals 11 residues. The germline CDR1 and CDR2 sequences are SQVTM and ANQGSEA. CDR3: CSVEGGVRQYF.

This chain connects TRBV12-3 or TRBV12-4 to TRBJ2-1; absent DNA, TCRdb's TRBD2 call cannot be checked. The CDR3 consists of 16 residues. The CDR3 sequence: CASSPRTSGGGNEQFF.

This sequence joins TRBV27 and TRBJ1-2; TCRdb's assignment of TRBD1 cannot be checked, as there is no DNA. The CDR3 has 14 residues. Germline CDR1 and CDR2: MNHEY and SMNVEV (reference sequence). The CDR3 reads CASSLSDRVYGYTF.

The genes are TRBV4-3 and TRBJ1-6. The germline V gene has CDR1 LGHNA and CDR2 YSLEER. This CDR3 is 13 amino acids long. CDR3: CASSQVGLRPLHF.

The J gene is TRBJ2-7, the V gene TRBV20-1; the TRBD2 assignment by TCRdb is unverifiable without DNA. Germline V gene data show CDR1 as DFQATT and CDR2 as SNEGSKA (reference sequence). CDR3 length: 15 residues. The CDR3 reads CSARGPGGGTYEQYF.

The chain carries TRBV7-2 and TRBJ2-2; the TCRdb D gene call, TRBD1, has no DNA to confirm it. CDR1 is SGHTA, CDR2 FQGNSA, per germline. The CDR3 extends over 16 amino acids. CDR3 loop: CASSRPGTGIHGELFF.

The rearrangement joins TRBV4-1 to TRBJ2-3; TCRdb calls TRBD1, which cannot be checked without DNA. The CDR3 extends over 16 amino acids. CDR1 is MGHRA, CDR2 YSYEKL, per germline. The CDR3 spells CASSQDWTGEEDTQYF.

The V and J genes are TRBV7-2 and TRBJ1-6. Germline V CDR1 and CDR2: SGHTA, FQGNSA. The CDR3 is made up of 15 amino acids. This chain's CDR3 is CASSLQGPYNSPLHF. Supplemented by reference TRBV7-2 and TRBJ1-6, the full variable domain reads GAGVSQSPSNKVTEKGKDVELRCDPISGHTALYWYRQSLGQGLEFLIYFQGNSAPDKSGLPSDRFSAERTGGSVSTLTIQRTQQEDSAVYLCASSLQGPYNSPLHFGNGTRLTVT.

The chain uses TRBV5-1 and TRBJ2-7; TCRdb's D call, TRBD1, is unchecked because there is no DNA. The length of the CDR3 is 14 residues. Germline CDR1 is SGHRS and CDR2 is YFSETQ. CDR3 in amino acids: CASSSGTGSYEQYF.

The chain links TRBV24-1 to TRBJ1-2; TCRdb lists TRBD1, though no DNA is available to test this call. CDR3 length: 16 amino acids. The germline V gene encodes CDR1 KGHDR and CDR2 SFDVKD. CDR3 residues: CATSDSPGRKNYGYTF.

V is TRBV6-1 and J is TRBJ1-2; checking the TCRdb D call of TRBD1 is not possible without DNA. The CDR3 is 15 amino acids. In germline, CDR1 is MNHNS, CDR2 SASEGT. The chain's CDR3 is CASSERPQGEKGYTF.